The TCR beta chain under discussion was sequenced for a study of Graves' ophthalmopathy and Graves' hyperthyroidism. Study as a whole: Samples of peripheral blood were obtained at initial diagnosis, prior to treatment of any kind.

The study enrolled ophthalmopathy donors with moderate-to-severe activity, CAS ≥3, NOSPECS ≥4 and duration under 3 months. Notes on the study in general: Among expanded thyroid clonotypes above 0.001 frequency, most also occurred in blood.

The junction had 10 bases not matched to a gene; V was cut back by 6 bases and J by 5 bases. The CDR3 is 15 residues long. The germline CDR1 and CDR2 sequences are SGHVS and FQNEAQ. This clonotype appeared a few times. Its antigen is still unknown. Transcripts of RNA were the source for amplifying TCR beta CDR3 regions. An opening RT-PCR round employed HTBI primers and preceded a second-round multiplex PCR. MiXCR was run by TCRdb on the multiplex PCR reads, yielding one entry per CDR3 protein. The data show approximately 640,000 distinct CDR3 sequences, about 40% seen once. Sequenced: peripheral blood. This chain links TRBV7-8 with TRBJ1-2, with 9 bases aligning to TRBD1. The receptor was derived from an adult man with Graves' ophthalmopathy. The CDR3 DNA follows: TGTGCCAGCAGTTTATCACAGGGGGCAAATTATGGCTACACCTTC. It codes for CASSLSQGANYGYTF.